Listed below are T cell receptor beta chains from one sample, sequenced in a study of early T cells in non-severe SARS-CoV-2 infection. TCRdb re-called the 5' RACE reads with MiXCR, one entry per CDR3 protein. This table has 70,000 to 95,000 distinct CDR3 sequences, roughly 14% appearing once. Material: whole blood. The receptor set was obtained from an adult who was a healthcare worker with PCR-confirmed SARS-CoV-2 infection or an uninfected control (not recorded which). Both conserved end residues are part of each CDR3. The order of the fields is J gene, V gene, D gene, CDR3 protein. D genes are given only for firm matches.

>TRBJ2-1|TRBV2|TRBD2
CASRLAGGALSYNEQFF
>TRBJ1-5|TRBV6-6|NA
CASSYGTSGSNQPQHF
>TRBJ1-5|TRBV20-1|NA
CSARDRVYSNQPQHF
>TRBJ1-4|TRBV7-9|TRBD1
CASSRGDRGASTNEKLFF
>TRBJ1-5|TRBV28|TRBD1
CASSFSRGGQPQHF
>TRBJ1-2|TRBV6-5|TRBD1
CASSLTKTGEGGGYTF
>TRBJ1-6|TRBV27|NA
CASTTTAFAYNSPLHF
>TRBJ2-1|TRBV12-3/TRBV12-4|TRBD1
CASSPTRQGSNEQFF
>TRBJ1-2|TRBV7-2|NA
CASSRSAGVYGYTF
>TRBJ2-1|TRBV10-3|NA
CAISESGSTYNEQFF
>TRBJ2-1|TRBV7-3|TRBD2
CASSPISVVAGGEQFF
>TRBJ1-6|TRBV6-6|TRBD1
CASSSGTGNNSPLHF
>TRBJ1-1|TRBV7-2|NA
CASSSRYQNTEAFF
>TRBJ2-5|TRBV5-1|NA
CASSLAPVKQETQYF
>TRBJ2-6|TRBV9|NA
CASSVDGANVLTF
>TRBJ2-2|TRBV6-1|NA
CASGDLTTGELFF
>TRBJ2-4|TRBV4-1|NA
CASSQVLGVGDIQYF
>TRBJ1-2|TRBV12-3/TRBV12-4|NA
CASSLQNYGYTF
>TRBJ1-2|TRBV29-1|NA
CSVEVTTYGYTF
>TRBJ1-6|TRBV14|NA
CASSQGLYNSPLHF
>TRBJ2-6|TRBV2|NA
CASSDWGSGANVLTF
>TRBJ2-2|TRBV15|NA
CATRILTGELFF
>TRBJ1-6|TRBV19|NA
CASSTEGGSSPLHF
>TRBJ1-2|TRBV5-1|NA
CASSPGTFNYGFTF
>TRBJ2-2|TRBV7-2|NA
CASSLVAGPGELFF
>TRBJ1-6|TRBV27|NA
CASSSREGSPLHF
>TRBJ2-1|TRBV7-8|NA
CASSFLERNEQFF
>TRBJ1-5|TRBV6-6|TRBD1
CASIQIGQGGNQPQHF
>TRBJ2-2|TRBV4-2|NA
CASSQRTRDTGELFF
>TRBJ1-1|TRBV12-3/TRBV12-4|NA
CASRIGPEAFF
>TRBJ1-6|TRBV10-1|NA
CASSEDGRNSPLHF
>TRBJ2-1|TRBV7-2|TRBD1
CASSPGQGGYNEQFF
>TRBJ2-5|TRBV29-1|NA
CSVDSGDQETQYF
>TRBJ2-2|TRBV4-1|NA
CASSPMTRGVQGELFF
>TRBJ2-5|TRBV29-1|NA
CSVNRARGEETQYF
>TRBJ1-1|TRBV20-1|TRBD1
CSATPRTGGNTEAFF
>TRBJ2-1|TRBV30|NA
CACNSLASYNEQFF
>TRBJ2-3|TRBV12-3/TRBV12-4|TRBD2
CASSTAGTSFLDTQYF
>TRBJ2-1|TRBV7-2|NA
CVSSLDHIVNEQFF
>TRBJ2-2|TRBV19|NA
CASSIPGVWSTGELFF
>TRBJ1-3|TRBV6-1|NA
CASRMDETGNTIYF
>TRBJ1-1|TRBV7-3|NA
CASSGLGTEAFF
>TRBJ1-1|TRBV7-2|NA
CASSLQPMNTEAFF
>TRBJ2-2|TRBV2|NA
CASSEIPWDGELFF
>TRBJ2-5|TRBV7-9|NA
CASSLRRQPQETQYF
>TRBJ2-2|TRBV7-3|NA
CASSSLGTGELFF
>TRBJ1-2|TRBV6-5|NA
CASSHDSNYGYTF
>TRBJ1-3|TRBV7-8|NA
CASSFTASSGNTIYF
>TRBJ1-4|TRBV7-3|NA
CASSLTGGGNEKLFF